These 20 T cell receptor beta chains originate from one sample sequenced in a study of beta chain features in type 1 diabetes (dated by TCRdb to the late 2010s). Libraries were constructed by the immunoSEQ multiplex PCR assay. All of the isolated RNA was reverse transcribed with the High Capacity cDNA Reverse Transcription Kit, so expressed TCRB transcripts were sequenced. The table was pulled from immuneACCESS by TCRdb, which kept in-frame rearrangements only. Such tables lose some clones; where checked, under half of the loss comes from unresolved V genes, and the rest has no known cause. For this sample the table gives about 340,000 clones, of which around 9.7% were detected only once. Of the sample, roughly 1% falls within the top ten clones. No antigens are known for them. Points the paper makes about the study in general: In all four CD4+ subsets, TCRB CDR3 length was moderately but significantly shorter in type 1 diabetes patients.

Sample: central memory CD4+ T cells from blood. Receptors originate from a man aged 30-40 years with type 1 diabetes.

The chain uses TRBV6-6 and TRBJ1-2, with 9 bases identical to TRBD1. The CDR3 has 14 amino acids. V gave up 4 bases and J gave up 7 bases; unmatched junction bases: 7. Germline-derived CDR1 and CDR2 are MNHNY and SVGAGI (reference sequence). The CDR3 DNA follows: TGTGCCAGCAGTTTCGACGGGACAGGGCTTGGCTACACCTTC. The encoded protein is CASSFDGTGLGYTF.

The CDR3 here is CASSQMGQGGGYTF. CDR3 nucleotide sequence: TGTGCCAGCAGTCAAATGGGACAGGGAGGCGGCTACACCTTC. The V and J genes are TRBV6-5 and TRBJ1-2; 9 bases match TRBD1. This CDR3 is 14 amino acids long. J was trimmed by 8 bases and V by 5 bases; bases with no gene match: 9. Germline V gene sequence: CDR1 MNHEY, CDR2 SVGAGI.

Points on this clone: Sequence at one end of the junction differs from germline and may be a read error. V and J are TRBV10-3 and TRBJ2-7; D is perhaps TRBD1 (6 bases). This CDR3 spans 13 amino acids. Germline assignment: CDR1 ENHRY and CDR2 SYGVKD. CDR3 loop: CAISESLQGPKSF. DNA of the CDR3: TGTGCCATCAGTGAGTCCCTACAGGGCCCTAAGAGCTTC.

There are a few counts of this clone. The rearrangement links TRBV29-1 to TRBJ2-5, with TRBD1 identical over 9 bases. The CDR3 runs to 13 residues. Germline lookup yields CDR1 SQVTM and CDR2 ANQGSEA. V lost 6 bases and J lost 4; bases outside the gene matches: 6. The CDR3 bases are TGCAGCGTGACACAGGGGGCGGGAGAGACCCAGTACTTC. It translates to CSVTQGAGETQYF.

The gene calls are TRBV4-3 and TRBJ2-3; 7 nucleotides line up with TRBD2. This CDR3 is 15 amino acids long. Germline loops: CDR1 LGHNA, CDR2 YSLEER. J gave up 1 base and V 4 bases, and 5 bases lay outside the gene matches. CDR3 in amino acids: CASSLSGPGTDTQYF. Here the CDR3 DNA reads TGCGCCAGCAGCCTTAGCGGGCCGGGCACAGATACGCAGTATTTT.

The CDR3 region has the DNA TGCAGCGTTGAGCTAGGGTGGGGGACTGAAGCTTTCTTT. Its translation is CSVELGWGTEAFF. V and J are TRBV29-1 and TRBJ1-1, with D possibly TRBD1 on 5 matching bases. The CDR3 covers 13 residues. V lost 3 bases, J lost 5 bases, and 13 bases lay in between. Germline loops: CDR1 SQVTM, CDR2 ANQGSEA.

The CDR3 spells CASSLTTGSEKLFF. CDR3 coding DNA: TGTGCCAGCAGCTTAACGACAGGGAGCGAAAAACTGTTTTTT. The gene calls are TRBV7-6 and TRBJ1-4, with TRBD1 matching 7 bases. The length of the CDR3 is 14 residues. The germline V gene has CDR1 SGHVS and CDR2 FNYEAQ. J was trimmed by 8 bases and V by 2 bases; bases with no gene match: 5.

This clone was seen only a few times. The chain employs TRBV11-2 and TRBJ2-2, with D perhaps matching TRBD2 (6 bases). V lost 0 bases and J 4 bases, leaving 21 bases between the germline ends. This CDR3 is 19 amino acids long. The germline gives CDR1 SGHAT, CDR2 FQNNGV. The CDR3 bases are TGTGCCAGCAGCTTAGATCGCGGGTTGACTAGGGCGTTCACCGGGGAGCTGTTTTTT. It codes for CASSLDRGLTRAFTGELFF.

The chain is built from TRBV10-3 and TRBJ2-2, with TRBD1 matching over 7 bases. Unmatched junction bases numbered 0, after V lost 4 bases and J lost 1 base. Germline V gene data show CDR1 as ENHRY and CDR2 as SYGVKD. The CDR3 runs to 14 residues. CDR3 amino acids: CAISGTGNTGELFF. DNA for the CDR3: TGTGCCATCAGTGGGACAGGGAACACCGGGGAGCTGTTTTTT.

This clone was seen ten or more times. The chain employs TRBV7-2 and TRBJ1-1; TRBD1 might be the D (6 bases). The CDR3 sequence is 15 residues long. Trimming removed 1 base at V and 2 bases at J, with 11 bases between. Germline CDR1 reads SGHTA; CDR2 reads FQGNSA. In DNA form, the CDR3 reads TGTGCCAGCAGCTTAGGTGCAGGGGCTAACACTGAAGCTTTCTTT. This codes for CASSLGAGANTEAFF.

This clone occurred a few times. The same CDR3 is also encoded by other DNA sequences in this sample. The chain combines TRBV5-1 with TRBJ1-2; D is uncertain. V was shortened by 0 bases and J by 2 bases, with 5 bases between the two germline ends. Germline V gives CDR1 SGHRS, CDR2 YFSETQ. This CDR3 has 13 amino acids. DNA of the CDR3: TGCGCCAGCAGCTTGGAGGGCAACTATGGCTACACCTTC. This encodes CASSLEGNYGYTF.

This clone occurred a few times. The chain has TRBV6-6 and TRBJ1-1, with TRBD1 matching 9 bases. CDR1 is MNHNY and CDR2 is SVGAGI in the germline V gene (reference sequence). The V segment lost 6 bases and the J segment 5 bases; nucleotides outside the gene matches: 10. This CDR3 comprises 15 residues. CDR3 protein: CASRPGTGSQTEAFF. The CDR3 bases are TGTGCCAGCAGGCCCGGGACAGGGTCCCAAACTGAAGCTTTCTTT.

This clone appeared a few times. CDR3 bases: TGTGCCAGCAGCTCCGGGACTTCTAATATAGAGACCCAGTACTTC. Translated, it gives CASSSGTSNIETQYF. This chain joins TRBV9 and TRBJ2-5; possibly TRBD2 for D (6 bases). The CDR3 length is 15 residues. Germline V gene sequence: CDR1 SGDLS, CDR2 YYNGEE. Trimming removed 4 bases at V and 4 bases at J, with 17 bases between.

V gene TRBV7-2 combines with J gene TRBJ2-5; TRBD1 matches 12 bases. V was clipped by 3 bases and J by 4 bases; unmatched bases: 6. Germline V lookup: CDR1 SGHTA, CDR2 FQGNSA. This CDR3 has 16 amino acids. The CDR3 spells CASSFTGTGGRETQYF. The DNA for the CDR3 is TGTGCCAGCAGCTTCACCGGGACAGGGGGCCGAGAGACCCAGTACTTC.

In its sample, this clone was seen a few times. The CDR3 bases are TGCGCCAGCAGCCCGGGACATCTCGACTCCTACGAGCAGTACTTC. This gives the protein CASSPGHLDSYEQYF. The V gene is TRBV5-1, the J gene TRBJ2-7; the D gene is possibly TRBD1 (6 bases). V gave up 4 bases and J gave up 0 bases, with 14 bases separating them. CDR3 length equals 15 residues. Germline assignment: CDR1 SGHRS and CDR2 YFSETQ.

The V and J genes are TRBV4-3 and TRBJ1-2, with 7 bases fitting TRBD1. With V trimmed by 1 base and J by 8 bases, 10 bases remained unmatched. Germline CDR1 LGHNA, CDR2 YSLEER. The CDR3 sequence is 15 residues long. CDR3 DNA: TGCGCCAGCAGCCAAGCGGGAGGGACAGAGAAAGGCTACACCTTC. Translating gives CASSQAGGTEKGYTF.

The chain recombines TRBV7-2 with TRBJ2-5; 7 bases are a match to TRBD2. Germline V gives CDR1 SGHTA, CDR2 FQGNSA. The V segment lost 3 bases and the J segment 4 bases; nucleotides outside the gene matches: 5. The CDR3 runs to 14 residues. The CDR3 loop reads CASSFRGVGETQYF. The CDR3 DNA follows: TGTGCCAGCAGCTTCCGGGGGGTCGGAGAGACCCAGTACTTC.

The J gene is TRBJ1-4, the V gene TRBV28, with 10 bases identical to TRBD1. After removal of 7 bases from V and 7 bases from J, the junction contained 9 bases not matched to a gene. The CDR3 has 15 amino acids. CDR1 and CDR2 (germline): MDHEN, SYDVKM. This chain's CDR3 is CASKAPGQGSEKLFF. CDR3 nucleotides: TGTGCCAGCAAAGCGCCGGGACAGGGGAGTGAAAAACTGTTTTTT.

This clone was seen only a few times. The gene calls are TRBV5-5 and TRBJ2-1; D may be TRBD1 (6 bases). This CDR3 is built from 15 residues. The V end was cut by 0 bases, the J end by 9 bases, with 16 bases between. CDR1 SGHKS and CDR2 YYEKEE come from the germline V gene (reference sequence). The CDR3 sequence: CASSLEGGPGVEQFF. For the CDR3, the DNA is TGTGCCAGCAGCTTGGAAGGGGGACCGGGTGTTGAGCAGTTCTTC.

The chain couples TRBV5-4 to TRBJ2-5, with unresolved D. CDR3 size: 15 residues. Germline-derived CDR1 and CDR2 are SGHNT and YYREEE (reference sequence). Trimming removed 2 bases at V and 1 base at J, with 12 bases between. The CDR3 protein is CASSFRDLSQETQYF. CDR3 in DNA: TGTGCCAGCAGCTTTCGAGACCTGAGCCAAGAGACCCAGTACTTC.